This TCR beta chain was sequenced during a study of CD8 T cells in Susac syndrome. Germline V CDR1 and CDR2: MNHEY, SVGAGI. The CDR3 is 16 residues long. Trimming removed 4 bases at V and 0 bases at J, with 10 bases between. Random hexamers served to reverse transcribe about 0.45 to 1 ug RNA. TCRdb re-analysed the immunoSEQ multiplex PCR reads in MiXCR, keeping a single row per CDR3 protein. The table has roughly 200,000 distinct CDR3 sequences, approximately 93% seen once. This sequence was found in a human donor in good health. This sequence joins TRBV6-5 and TRBJ1-6; D perhaps matches TRBD1 (5 bases). The sample taken for sequencing was CD4+ T cells from PBMCs. The chain's CDR3 is CASSWDSSSYNSPLHF. In DNA form, the CDR3 reads TGTGCCAGCAGTTGGGACTCGAGCTCCTATAATTCACCCCTCCACTTT.